These 28 T cell receptor beta chains originate from one sample sequenced in a study of shared clonotypes between healthy human individuals. Generated by immunoSEQ multiplex PCR, the TCRdb table keeps only in-frame clones and is missing some. The sample has about 2.3 million clones, less than 95% seen once. The material sequenced was naive CD4+ T cells from PBMCs. Subset denoted: CD45RA+ positively selected. These receptors originate from a young man in good health. Some clones in this sample may be carry-over from other donors' samples.

This chain links TRBV5-6 with TRBJ1-5; no firm D call. The germline V and J ends were trimmed by 0 bases and 0 bases, with 7 bases remaining between them. CDR1 is SGHDT and CDR2 is YYEEEE in the germline V gene. The length of the CDR3 is 15 residues. CDR3 DNA: TGTGCCAGCAGCTTGGGGTATTATAGCAATCAGCCCCAGCATTTT. The encoded protein is CASSLGYYSNQPQHF.

This clone was seen a single time. V is TRBV6-5 and J is TRBJ1-2; D remains ambiguous. V was pared by 6 bases and J by 4 bases, with 15 bases between. Germline-derived CDR1 and CDR2 are MNHEY and SVGAGI. The CDR3 length is 14 residues. CDR3 amino acids: CASRYRQLFYGYTF. The DNA of the CDR3 is TGTGCCAGCAGGTACCGGCAGCTATTCTATGGCTACACCTTC.

The chain carries TRBV11-2 and TRBJ2-7; TRBD2 is a possible D gene (5 bases). Looked up from germline, CDR1 is SGHAT and CDR2 is FQNNGV. This CDR3 spans 13 amino acids. V lost 1 base, J lost 2 bases, and 6 bases lay in between. The CDR3 spells CASSLGETYEQYF. DNA of the CDR3: TGTGCCAGCAGCTTAGGGGAGACCTACGAGCAGTACTTC.

The rearrangement joins TRBV6-5 to TRBJ2-7; the match to TRBD1 covers 11 bases. Germline V gene lookup returns CDR1 MNHEY and CDR2 SVGAGI. The V and J ends lost 4 bases and 6 bases, in that order; junction bases with no gene match: 8. The length of the CDR3 is 15 residues. As DNA, the CDR3 is TGTGCCAGCAGTTCGTCCGGGACAGGGGGTCTCGAGCAGTACTTC. It encodes CASSSSGTGGLEQYF.

For the CDR3, the DNA is TGTGCCAGCAGCCGCTTCGGGGGCAGGGGAGACACCGGGGAGCTGTTTTTT. It codes for CASSRFGGRGDTGELFF. The V and J genes are TRBV7-3 and TRBJ2-2, with D tentatively TRBD1 or TRBD2 (6 bases each). The CDR3 covers 17 residues. Trimming took off 5 bases at V and 3 bases at J, with 19 bases between the two ends. Germline lookup yields CDR1 SGHTA and CDR2 FQGTGA.

Concerning this clone: The identical CDR3 is also encoded by other nucleotide sequences in the sample. This chain joins TRBV7-2 and TRBJ1-1; D unclear. Germline lookup yields CDR1 SGHTA and CDR2 FQGNSA. This CDR3 spans 15 amino acids. V lost 1 base to trimming and J lost 2 bases, with 11 bases between them. The CDR3 reads CASSLVGVVNTEAFF. CDR3 nucleotides: TGTGCCAGCAGCTTAGTCGGGGTGGTAAACACTGAAGCTTTCTTT.

V is TRBV11-2 and J is TRBJ2-1; D tentatively reads TRBD1 or TRBD2 (5 bases each). Germline loops: CDR1 SGHAT, CDR2 FQNNGV. Deletions cut 3 bases from V and 2 bases from J, with 14 bases between. The CDR3 is 16 amino acids. CDR3 nucleotides: TGTGCCAGCAGCTTCCTTCAAGGGACGGCCTACAATGAGCAGTTCTTC. The encoded protein is CASSFLQGTAYNEQFF.

This sequence joins TRBV18 and TRBJ2-7; D ambiguous. The CDR3 loop spans 12 amino acids. Deletions cut 10 bases from V and 3 bases from J, with 13 bases between. Germline V gene data show CDR1 as KGHSH and CDR2 as LQKENI. CDR3 in amino acids: CATSLDGYEQYF. The CDR3, as DNA: TGTGCCACCTCGCTAGATGGCTACGAGCAGTACTTC.

This chain uses TRBV11-2 with TRBJ2-1; 7 positions agree with TRBD2. With V trimmed by 5 bases and J by 2 bases, 9 bases remained unmatched. CDR1 and CDR2 (germline): SGHAT, FQNNGV. The CDR3 loop spans 16 amino acids. DNA for the CDR3: TGTGCCAGCAGCCCCCCGGGCGGGAGAGCCTACAATGAGCAGTTCTTC. Translating it yields CASSPPGGRAYNEQFF.

CDR3 protein: CASRTAYSGNTEAFF. The CDR3 DNA reads as TGTGCCAGTCGGACGGCTTACTCTGGGAACACTGAAGCTTTCTTT. This chain links TRBV19 with TRBJ1-1; D call uncertain. V was clipped by 8 bases and J by 1 base, with 17 bases between them. This CDR3 spans 15 amino acids. CDR1 and CDR2 (germline): LNHDA, SQIVND (reference sequence).

This clone was found a few times. Here the CDR3 reads CASSSGTGAYGYTF. The CDR3 nucleotides are TGCGCCAGCAGTTCCGGGACAGGGGCTTATGGCTACACCTTC. The rearrangement uses TRBV5-1 and TRBJ1-2, with 10 bases lining up with TRBD1. Looked up from germline, CDR1 is SGHRS and CDR2 is YFSETQ. J was trimmed by 5 bases and V by 5 bases; bases with no gene match: 6. The CDR3 sequence is 14 residues long.

The chain carries TRBV5-1 and TRBJ2-7; 13 positions match TRBD2. Trimming cost V 4 bases and J 0 bases; bases outside gene matches: 13. Germline V lookup: CDR1 SGHRS, CDR2 YFSETQ. CDR3 length equals 19 residues. The CDR3 is CASSAPPGTSGDSSYEQYF. CDR3 coding DNA: TGCGCCAGCAGCGCACCGCCCGGGACTAGCGGGGATAGCTCCTACGAGCAGTACTTC.

V usage is TRBV10-3 and J usage is TRBJ2-5, with 9 bases lining up with TRBD2. The germline V gene encodes CDR1 ENHRY and CDR2 SYGVKD. The CDR3 sequence is 12 residues long. V was clipped by 7 bases and J by 5 bases; unmatched bases: 2. CDR3 bases: TGTGCCATCACCGCGGGGGGGGAGACCCAGTACTTC. Amino acids: CAITAGGETQYF.

As for this clone: This specimen includes other DNA sequences encoding the same CDR3. The CDR3 loop is CASRTGSQETQYF. The CDR3 coding sequence is TGTGCCAGCAGGACAGGGTCCCAAGAGACCCAGTACTTC. The chain recombines TRBV2 with TRBJ2-5; 7 bases fit TRBD1. Germline V gives CDR1 SNHLY, CDR2 FYNNEI. Unmatched junction bases numbered 2, after V lost 6 bases and J lost 1 base. CDR3 length equals 13 residues.

The J gene is TRBJ2-5, the V gene TRBV19, with a tentative D call TRBD1 (5 bases). This CDR3 has 15 amino acids. V was clipped by 11 bases and J by 3 bases, with 22 bases between them. Germline values: CDR1 LNHDA, CDR2 SQIVND (reference sequence). The CDR3 spells CASLDRTSSEETQYF. DNA of the CDR3: TGTGCCTCCCTCGACAGAACGTCCTCGGAAGAGACCCAGTACTTC.

The genes are TRBV30 and TRBJ1-3; 10 bases align to TRBD1. The CDR3 contains 16 residues. The J segment lost 3 bases and the V segment lost 2 bases, leaving 7 bases of the junction unmatched. The germline V gene has CDR1 GTSNPN and CDR2 SVGIG (reference sequence). The CDR3 here is CAWSFRDRGNGNTIYF. In nucleotides, the CDR3 is TGTGCCTGGAGTTTTCGGGACAGGGGAAATGGAAACACCATATATTTT.

Details on this clone: Other DNA variants within this sample encode the same CDR3. The rearrangement joins TRBV9 to TRBJ1-2; a weak D match, TRBD1 (6 bases). This CDR3 contains 13 residues. The germline V gene encodes CDR1 SGDLS and CDR2 YYNGEE. V lost 0 bases to trimming and J lost 7 bases, with 10 bases between them. The CDR3 sequence: CASSVAGAGGYTF. The CDR3 DNA sequence: TGTGCCAGCAGCGTAGCGGGGGCTGGTGGCTACACCTTC.

The CDR3 region has the DNA TGTGCCAGCAGTTACTCGGCGGGAGTATCAACAGATACGCAGTATTTT. Translation: CASSYSAGVSTDTQYF. The chain has TRBV6-5 and TRBJ2-3, with 7 bases lining up with TRBD2. The V gene end was trimmed by 0 bases and the J gene end by 3 bases; junction bases not matched to a gene: 6. The germline CDR1 and CDR2 sequences are MNHEY and SVGAGI. The CDR3 spans 16 residues.

Notes on this clone: The sample has other DNA sequences that encode this CDR3 too. V and J are TRBV7-3 and TRBJ2-1; D not resolved. V dropped 3 bases and J dropped 4 bases, with 7 bases sitting between them. The CDR3 consists of 13 residues. Germline assignment: CDR1 SGHTA and CDR2 FQGTGA. The CDR3: CASSFDTYNEQFF. In nucleotides, the CDR3 is TGTGCCAGCAGCTTTGACACATACAATGAGCAGTTCTTC.

The genes are TRBV27 and TRBJ1-5; 9 bases align to TRBD1. Germline V gives CDR1 MNHEY, CDR2 SMNVEV (reference sequence). The CDR3 is 16 amino acids. Trimming took 5 bases from V and 0 from J; bases not matched to a gene: 5. The chain's CDR3 is CASSPRTGVSNQPQHF. The CDR3 DNA sequence: TGTGCCAGCAGTCCCCGGACAGGGGTTAGCAATCAGCCCCAGCATTTT.

The chain couples TRBV29-1 to TRBJ2-5; a possible D gene is TRBD2 (6 bases). This CDR3 is built from 15 residues. The germline CDR1 and CDR2 sequences are SQVTM and ANQGSEA. The ends were cut back, 7 bases at V and 3 bases at J, with 21 bases in the middle. DNA for the CDR3: TGCAGCGGGAGGGGCTTTCCTGGCAGAAAAGAGACCCAGTACTTC. Protein sequence: CSGRGFPGRKETQYF.

The V gene is TRBV2, the J gene TRBJ1-5; tentatively, D is TRBD1 (5 bases). This CDR3 contains 15 residues. Looked up from germline, CDR1 is SNHLY and CDR2 is FYNNEI. Trimming pared 2 bases from V and 1 base from J, leaving 9 bases between. CDR3 residues: CASSEQGGSNQPQHF. The CDR3 DNA reads as TGTGCCAGCAGTGAACAGGGCGGGAGCAATCAGCCCCAGCATTTT.

CDR3 protein: CASSFYLVEIRQPQHF. DNA for the CDR3: TGTGCCAGCAGTTTCTATTTGGTGGAGATCAGACAGCCCCAGCATTTT. J is TRBJ1-5 and V is TRBV28; D not resolved. CDR1 is MDHEN, CDR2 SYDVKM, per germline. Trimming removed 3 bases at V and 7 bases at J, with 19 bases between. This CDR3 spans 16 amino acids.

The chain recombines TRBV6-1 with TRBJ2-7, with D perhaps matching TRBD1 or TRBD2 (5 bases each). The germline V and J ends were trimmed by 5 bases and 3 bases, with 17 bases remaining between them. Looked up from germline, CDR1 is MNHNS and CDR2 is SASEGT. CDR3 length: 15 amino acids. The CDR3 loop reads CASSNPGTVLYEQYF. CDR3 bases: TGTGCCAGCAGTAACCCTGGGACCGTCCTCTACGAGCAGTACTTC.

The chain employs TRBV9 and TRBJ1-2, with D perhaps TRBD1 (5 bases). The CDR3 contains 14 residues. V was shortened by 0 bases and J by 4 bases, with 10 bases between the two germline ends. Per the germline V gene, CDR1 is SGDLS and CDR2 is YYNGEE. The CDR3 DNA sequence: TGTGCCAGCAGCGTAGCACAGGTCGGCTATGGCTACACCTTC. Protein: CASSVAQVGYGYTF.

For this clone: One end of the junction is discordant with germline, which a read error may explain. V gene TRBV19 combines with J gene TRBJ2-2; D perhaps matches TRBD1 (5 bases). The germline CDR1 and CDR2 sequences are LNHDA and SQIVND (reference sequence). CDR3 size: 14 residues. As DNA, the CDR3 is TGTGCTAGTAGTCTGAAGGACAACAGCGGGGAGCTGTTTTTT. It encodes CASSLKDNSGELFF.

The chain combines TRBV12-1 with TRBJ2-7. TRBV12-1 constitutes a pseudogene. The CDR3 is 16 amino acids. CDR3 DNA sequence: TGTGCCAGCACGCAACCCCGGATAGTAGGTGAGCACGAGCAGTACTTC. It yields the protein CASTQPRIVGEHEQYF.

This clone was detected a few times. V usage is TRBV28 and J usage is TRBJ1-5, with D possibly TRBD1 on 5 matching bases. The germline V gene encodes CDR1 MDHEN and CDR2 SYDVKM. Between the trimmed V and J ends, which lost 8 bases and 6 bases, there was a span of 17 bases. CDR3 length: 14 amino acids. The CDR3 reads CASLRQQGGQPQHF. CDR3 nucleotide sequence: TGTGCCAGCCTGAGACAGCAGGGAGGTCAGCCCCAGCATTTT.